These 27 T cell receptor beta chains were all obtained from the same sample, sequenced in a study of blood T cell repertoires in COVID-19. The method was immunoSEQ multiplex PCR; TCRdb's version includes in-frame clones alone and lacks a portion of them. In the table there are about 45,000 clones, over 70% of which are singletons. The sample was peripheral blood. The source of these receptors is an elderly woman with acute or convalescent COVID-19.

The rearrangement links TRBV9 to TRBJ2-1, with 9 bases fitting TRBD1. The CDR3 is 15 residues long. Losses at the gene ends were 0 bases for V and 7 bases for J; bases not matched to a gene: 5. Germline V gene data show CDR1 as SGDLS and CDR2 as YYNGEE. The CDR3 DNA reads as TGTGCCAGCAGCGTAGACAGGGGGCGCTTGAATGAGCAGTTCTTC. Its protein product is CASSVDRGRLNEQFF.

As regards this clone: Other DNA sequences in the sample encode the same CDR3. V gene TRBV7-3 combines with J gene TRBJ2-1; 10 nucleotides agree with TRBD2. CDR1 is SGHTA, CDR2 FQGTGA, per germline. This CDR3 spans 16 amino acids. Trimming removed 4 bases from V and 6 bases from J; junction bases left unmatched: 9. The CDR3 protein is CASSSRVAGGLNEQFF. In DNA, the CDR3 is TGTGCCAGCAGCTCTAGGGTAGCGGGGGGTCTCAATGAGCAGTTCTTC.

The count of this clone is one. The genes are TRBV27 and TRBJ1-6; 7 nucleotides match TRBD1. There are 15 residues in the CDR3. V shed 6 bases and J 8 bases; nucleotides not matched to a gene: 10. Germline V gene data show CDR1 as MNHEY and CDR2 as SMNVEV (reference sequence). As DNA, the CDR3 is TGTGCCAGCAGGATTTGGGACAGCAATGATTCACCCCTCCACTTT. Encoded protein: CASRIWDSNDSPLHF.

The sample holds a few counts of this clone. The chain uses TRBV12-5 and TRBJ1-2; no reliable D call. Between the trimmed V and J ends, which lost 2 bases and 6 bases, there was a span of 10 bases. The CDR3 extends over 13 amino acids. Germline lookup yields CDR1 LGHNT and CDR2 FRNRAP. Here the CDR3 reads CASGLTGLDGYTF. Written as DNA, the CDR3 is TGTGCTAGTGGTTTGACTGGTCTCGATGGCTACACCTTC. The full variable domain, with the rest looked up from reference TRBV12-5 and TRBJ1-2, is DARVTQTPRHKVTEMGQEVTMRCQPILGHNTVFWYRQTMMQGLELLAYFRNRAPLDDSGMPKDRFSAEMPDATLATLKIQPSEPRDSAVYFCASGLTGLDGYTFGSGTRLTVV.

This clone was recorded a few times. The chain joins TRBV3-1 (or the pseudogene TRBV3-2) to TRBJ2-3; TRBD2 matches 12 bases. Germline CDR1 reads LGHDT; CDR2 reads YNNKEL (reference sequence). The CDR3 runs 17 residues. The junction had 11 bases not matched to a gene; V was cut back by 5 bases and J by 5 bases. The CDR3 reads CASSVSASGGAGDTQYF. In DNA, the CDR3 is TGTGCCAGCAGCGTATCGGCTAGCGGGGGGGCGGGAGATACGCAGTATTTT.

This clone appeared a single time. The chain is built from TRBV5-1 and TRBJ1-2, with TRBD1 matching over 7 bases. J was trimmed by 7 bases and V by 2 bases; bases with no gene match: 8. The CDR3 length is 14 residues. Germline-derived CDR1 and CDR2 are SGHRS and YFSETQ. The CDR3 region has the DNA TGCGCCAGCAGCTTTATTACAGGGGCCGGTGGCTACACCTTC. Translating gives CASSFITGAGGYTF.

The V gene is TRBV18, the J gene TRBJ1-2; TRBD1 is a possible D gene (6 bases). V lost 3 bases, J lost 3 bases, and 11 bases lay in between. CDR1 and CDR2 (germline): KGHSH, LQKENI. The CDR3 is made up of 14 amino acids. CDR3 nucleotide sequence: TGTGCCAGCTCACCCCGGACAGCTGACTATGGCTACACCTTC. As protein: CASSPRTADYGYTF. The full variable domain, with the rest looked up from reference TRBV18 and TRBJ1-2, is NAGVMQNPRHLVRRRGQEARLRCSPMKGHSHVYWYRQLPEEGLKFMVYLQKENIIDESGMPKERFSAEFPKEGPSILRIQQVVRGDSAAYFCASSPRTADYGYTFGSGTRLTVV.

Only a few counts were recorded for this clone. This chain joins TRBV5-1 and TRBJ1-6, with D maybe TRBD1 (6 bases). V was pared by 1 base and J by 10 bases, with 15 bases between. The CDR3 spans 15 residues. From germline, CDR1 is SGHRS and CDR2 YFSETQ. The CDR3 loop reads CASSLSGGHRSPLHF. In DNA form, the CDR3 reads TGCGCCAGCAGCTTGTCCGGGGGGCATCGATCACCCCTCCACTTT.

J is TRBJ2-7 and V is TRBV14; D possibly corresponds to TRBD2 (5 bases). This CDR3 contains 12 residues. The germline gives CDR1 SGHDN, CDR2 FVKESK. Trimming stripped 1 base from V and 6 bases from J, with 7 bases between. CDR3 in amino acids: CASSQVRGEQYF. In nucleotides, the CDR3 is TGTGCCAGCAGCCAAGTACGGGGCGAGCAGTACTTC.

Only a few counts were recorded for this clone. The CDR3 DNA sequence: TGTGCCAGCAGCTTACGGCAGGGACAGGGGGTTTACTCTGGAAACACCATATATTTT. It codes for CASSLRQGQGVYSGNTIYF. The chain links TRBV11-2 to TRBJ1-3; 11 bases map to TRBD1. The junction had 9 bases not matched to a gene; V was cut back by 2 bases and J by 0 bases. Germline values: CDR1 SGHAT, CDR2 FQNNGV. CDR3 length equals 19 residues.

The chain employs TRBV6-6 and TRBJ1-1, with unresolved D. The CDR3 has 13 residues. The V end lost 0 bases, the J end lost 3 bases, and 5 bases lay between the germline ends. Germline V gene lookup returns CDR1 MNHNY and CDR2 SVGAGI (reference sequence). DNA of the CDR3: TGTGCCAGCAGTTACTCCCGCGACACTGAAGCTTTCTTT. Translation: CASSYSRDTEAFF.

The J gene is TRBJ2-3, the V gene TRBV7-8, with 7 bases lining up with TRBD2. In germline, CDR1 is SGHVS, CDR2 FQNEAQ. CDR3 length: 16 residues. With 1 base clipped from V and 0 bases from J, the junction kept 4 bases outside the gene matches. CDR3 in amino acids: CASSLVTGGSTDTQYF. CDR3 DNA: TGTGCCAGCAGCTTAGTTACGGGGGGAAGCACAGATACGCAGTATTTT.

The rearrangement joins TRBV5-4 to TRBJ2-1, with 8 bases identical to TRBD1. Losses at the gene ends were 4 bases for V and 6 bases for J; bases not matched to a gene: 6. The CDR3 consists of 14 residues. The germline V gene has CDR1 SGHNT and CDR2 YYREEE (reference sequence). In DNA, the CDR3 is TGTGCCAGCAGCATAAAGACAGGGGCCAATGAGCAGTTCTTC. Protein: CASSIKTGANEQFF.

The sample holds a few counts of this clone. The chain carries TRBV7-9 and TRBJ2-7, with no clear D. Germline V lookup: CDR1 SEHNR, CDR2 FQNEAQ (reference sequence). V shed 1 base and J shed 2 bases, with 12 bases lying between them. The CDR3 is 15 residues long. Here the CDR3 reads CASSLGYSFTYEQYF. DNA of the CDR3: TGTGCCAGCAGCTTAGGATACAGCTTTACCTACGAGCAGTACTTC.

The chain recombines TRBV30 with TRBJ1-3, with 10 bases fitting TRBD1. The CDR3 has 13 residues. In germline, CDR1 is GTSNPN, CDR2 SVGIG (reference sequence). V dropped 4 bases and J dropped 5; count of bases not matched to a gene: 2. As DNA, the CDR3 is TGTGCCTGGAAGGGACAGGGGAGAAACACCATATATTTT. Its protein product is CAWKGQGRNTIYF.

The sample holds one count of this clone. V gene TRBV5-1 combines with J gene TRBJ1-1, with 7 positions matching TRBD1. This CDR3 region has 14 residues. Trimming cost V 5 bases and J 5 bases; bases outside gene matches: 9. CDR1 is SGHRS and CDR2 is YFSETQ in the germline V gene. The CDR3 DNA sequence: TGCGCCAGCAGAGGACAGGCCTTGGGAACTGAAGCTTTCTTT. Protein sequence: CASRGQALGTEAFF.

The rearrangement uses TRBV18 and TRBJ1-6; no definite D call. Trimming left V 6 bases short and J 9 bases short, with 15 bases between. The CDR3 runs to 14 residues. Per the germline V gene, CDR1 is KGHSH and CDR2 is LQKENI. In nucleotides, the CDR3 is TGTGCCAGCTCCCCTGGGTTAGGAGGTTCACCCCTCCACTTT. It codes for CASSPGLGGSPLHF.

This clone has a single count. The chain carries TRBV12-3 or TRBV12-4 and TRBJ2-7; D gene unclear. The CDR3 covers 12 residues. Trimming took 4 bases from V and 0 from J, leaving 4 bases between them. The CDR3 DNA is TGTGCCAGCAGTTGGAGCTCCTACGAGCAGTACTTC. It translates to CASSWSSYEQYF.

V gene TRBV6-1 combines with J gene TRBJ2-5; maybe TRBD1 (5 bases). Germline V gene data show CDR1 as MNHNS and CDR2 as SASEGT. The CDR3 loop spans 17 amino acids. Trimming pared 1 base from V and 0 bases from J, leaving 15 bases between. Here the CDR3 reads CASSEDGAATYQETQYF. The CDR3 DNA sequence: TGTGCCAGCAGTGAAGATGGGGCAGCCACCTACCAAGAGACCCAGTACTTC.

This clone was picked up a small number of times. CDR3 region: CSVGAGGGTEAFF. CDR3 coding DNA: TGCAGCGTCGGGGCGGGGGGCGGCACTGAAGCTTTCTTT. This sequence joins TRBV29-1 and TRBJ1-1, with D perhaps matching TRBD1 (6 bases). Germline V gene lookup returns CDR1 SQVTM and CDR2 ANQGSEA. The CDR3 has 13 amino acids. The V end lost 6 bases, the J end lost 4 bases, and 15 bases lay between the germline ends.

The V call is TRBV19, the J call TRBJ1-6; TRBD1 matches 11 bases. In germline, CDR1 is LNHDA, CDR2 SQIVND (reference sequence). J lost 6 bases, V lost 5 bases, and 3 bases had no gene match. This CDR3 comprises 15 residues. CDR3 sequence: CASSGTGGGNSPLHF. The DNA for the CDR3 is TGTGCCAGTAGTGGGACAGGGGGTGGTAATTCACCCCTCCACTTT.

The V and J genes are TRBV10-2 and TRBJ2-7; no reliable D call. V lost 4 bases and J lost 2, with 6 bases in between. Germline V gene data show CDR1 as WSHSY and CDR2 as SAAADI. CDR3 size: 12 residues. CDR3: CASSGAAYEQYF. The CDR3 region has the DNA TGCGCCAGCAGTGGGGCCGCCTACGAGCAGTACTTC.

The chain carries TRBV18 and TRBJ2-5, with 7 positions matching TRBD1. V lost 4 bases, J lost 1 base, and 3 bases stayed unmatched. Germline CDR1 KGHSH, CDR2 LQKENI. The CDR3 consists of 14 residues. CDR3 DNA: TGTGCCAGCTCACTACACAGGGGCCAAGAGACCCAGTACTTC. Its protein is CASSLHRGQETQYF.

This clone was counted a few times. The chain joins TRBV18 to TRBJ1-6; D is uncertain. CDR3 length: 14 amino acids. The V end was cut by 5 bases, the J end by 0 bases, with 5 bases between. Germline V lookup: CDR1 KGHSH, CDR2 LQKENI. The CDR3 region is CASSTDSYNSPLHF. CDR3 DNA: TGTGCCAGCTCAACTGACTCCTATAATTCACCCCTCCACTTT. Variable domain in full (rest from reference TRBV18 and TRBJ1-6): NAGVMQNPRHLVRRRGQEARLRCSPMKGHSHVYWYRQLPEEGLKFMVYLQKENIIDESGMPKERFSAEFPKEGPSILRIQQVVRGDSAAYFCASSTDSYNSPLHFGNGTRLTVT.

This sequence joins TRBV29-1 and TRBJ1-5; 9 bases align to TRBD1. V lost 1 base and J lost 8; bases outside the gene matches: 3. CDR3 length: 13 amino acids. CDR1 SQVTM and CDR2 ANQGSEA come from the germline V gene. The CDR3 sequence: CSVEGQGGEPQHF. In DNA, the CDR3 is TGCAGCGTTGAAGGACAGGGGGGAGAGCCCCAGCATTTT.

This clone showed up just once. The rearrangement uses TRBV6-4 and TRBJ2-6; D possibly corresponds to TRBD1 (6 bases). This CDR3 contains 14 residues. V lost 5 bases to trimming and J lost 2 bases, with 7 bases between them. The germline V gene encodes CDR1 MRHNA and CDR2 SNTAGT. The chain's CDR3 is CASSPGAGANVLTF. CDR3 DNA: TGTGCCAGCAGTCCAGGGGCTGGGGCCAACGTCCTGACTTTC.

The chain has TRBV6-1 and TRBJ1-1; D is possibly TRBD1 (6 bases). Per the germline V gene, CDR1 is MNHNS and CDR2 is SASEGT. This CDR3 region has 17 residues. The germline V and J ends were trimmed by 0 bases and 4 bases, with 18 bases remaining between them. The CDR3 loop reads CASSEAQGSGHLTEAFF. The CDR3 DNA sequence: TGTGCCAGCAGTGAAGCCCAAGGGTCGGGACACCTCACTGAAGCTTTCTTT.